This TCR beta chain is drawn from a study of human T cells and chemical hapten exposure. In the study overall: Patches with 0.01% DPC went on the upper back, and the tests were read at 6 days.

As for time point: patch test 1, 2 weeks after DPC sensitization. Treatment described: therapeutic diphenylcyclopropenone sensitization with weekly scalp DPC. Within the library, unique molecular identifiers were attached to each individual cDNA molecule. TCRdb re-called the RACE reads with MiXCR, one entry per CDR3 protein. The table lists around 190,000 distinct CDR3 sequences, around 22% of them singletons. In this sample, this clonotype turned up many times. V lost 6 bases and J lost 3, with 5 bases in between. The CDR3 sequence is 10 residues long. Germline V gives CDR1 SQVTM, CDR2 ANQGSEA. The sequences come from whole blood, collected in connection with sensitization to the hapten diphenylcyclopropenone (DPC). This receptor was taken from a woman aged 50 to 65 with alopecia areata. Some clones in this sample may be carry-over from other donors' samples. V is TRBV29-1 and J is TRBJ1-2; D is undetermined. For the CDR3, the DNA is TGCAGCGTAGACGACTATGGCTACACCTTC. This encodes CSVDDYGYTF.